These 10 T cell receptor beta chains were all obtained from the same sample, sequenced in a study of blood T cells in healthy people across ages (dated by TCRdb to the mid-2010s). The library was built by means of 5' RACE. Sequencing was carried out with an Illumina HiSeq 2500. A second PCR of about 7 to 12 cycles was run with a J-beta primer mix and a sample-barcoded 5' primer. TCRdb ran its own pipeline on the public reads, namely fastp trimming at Q25 and MiXCR clone calling, and kept in-frame beta chains. CDR3 protein sequences are deduplicated, and each keeps its most common genes and DNA. This sample holds hundreds of thousands of distinct CDR3 sequences; over 40% were observed only once. Clones ranked in the top ten supply about 13% of the sample. Source material: blood. These receptors originate from a woman aged 80 or over in good health.

This clonotype has just a few counts. This sequence joins TRBV4-2 and TRBJ2-3, with D possibly TRBD1 on 6 matching bases. The CDR3 runs to 15 residues. The V end was cut by 5 bases, the J end by 2 bases, with 14 bases between. Germline V gene sequence: CDR1 LGHNA, CDR2 YNFKEQ. The CDR3 sequence is CASSSDQGNTDTQYF. The CDR3 DNA reads as TGTGCCAGCAGCTCTGATCAGGGGAACACAGATACGCAGTATTTT.

Turning to this clonotype: A much larger clone is a single base away; this may be a read error. The chain couples TRBV4-2 to TRBJ2-7, with 8 nucleotides matching TRBD1. Trimming removed 2 bases from V and 7 bases from J; junction bases left unmatched: 13. CDR1 and CDR2 from the germline V gene are LGHNA and YNFKEQ. The CDR3 sequence is 16 residues long. CDR3: CASSQIGVTGDNEQYF. The CDR3 DNA reads TGTGCCAGCAGCCAAATCGGCGTGACAGGGGACAATGAGCAGTACTTC.

As to this clonotype: With a much larger clone just one base away, this may be a read error. The rearrangement links TRBV9 to TRBJ2-1; tentative D call: TRBD1 (6 bases). Gene TRBJ2-7 matches the end of the DNA better, so the J call may be wrong. Germline V gives CDR1 SGDLS, CDR2 YYNGEE. The CDR3 runs to 17 residues. This CDR3 is CASSVEVRDTTYNEQYF. The CDR3 DNA reads TGTGCCAGCAGCGTAGAGGTGAGGGACACCACCTACAATGAGCAGTACTTC.

This clonotype has at least ten counts. The V and J genes are TRBV29-1 and TRBJ2-7; 7 bases align to TRBD1. V lost 7 bases and J lost 2; bases outside the gene matches: 5. Germline V gene sequence: CDR1 SQVTM, CDR2 ANQGSEA. This CDR3 contains 12 residues. The CDR3 here is CSATGVTYEQYF. In DNA form, the CDR3 reads TGCAGCGCCACAGGGGTTACCTACGAGCAGTACTTC.

This clonotype turned up a few times. J is TRBJ1-1 and V is TRBV7-9; 9 bases map to TRBD1. V lost 5 bases, J lost 11 bases, and 15 bases stayed unmatched. This CDR3 region has 15 residues. Germline V lookup: CDR1 SEHNR, CDR2 FQNEAQ (reference sequence). CDR3 bases: TGTGCCAGCAGCCCGCCCGGGACAGGGAGGTTGTTGGCTTTCTTT. This sequence encodes CASSPPGTGRLLAFF.

The rearrangement uses TRBV21-1 and TRBJ2-5; the table's D call of TRBD2 was not tested on the DNA. The J call may not be correct, given that the DNA end is closer to TRBJ2-7. TRBV21-1 is labeled a pseudogene. The CDR3 extends over 14 amino acids. The CDR3 reads CASSKEAGGDEQYF. The CDR3 coding sequence is TGTGCCAGCAGCAAAGAAGCGGGGGGGGACGAGCAGTACTTC.

This clonotype was observed many times. The chain is built from TRBV5-1 and TRBJ2-7; D may be TRBD2 (5 bases). Germline lookup yields CDR1 SGHRS and CDR2 YFSETQ. The germline V and J ends were trimmed by 5 bases and 6 bases, with 9 bases remaining between them. The CDR3 has 11 amino acids. The CDR3 sequence: CASRSEGEQYF. The CDR3 bases are TGCGCCAGCAGGAGTGAGGGCGAGCAGTACTTC.

The CDR3 sequence: CASSPRGPGHNEQFF. Here the CDR3 DNA reads TGTGCCAGCAGCCCCCGAGGGCCAGGTCACAATGAGCAGTTCTTC. The genes are TRBV28 and TRBJ2-1; TRBD2 is a possible D gene (5 bases). With 6 bases removed from V and 5 bases from J, the gap between germline ends came to 17 bases. The CDR3 is 15 residues long. Germline V gene sequence: CDR1 MDHEN, CDR2 SYDVKM.

This clonotype was counted at least ten times. This rearrangement joins TRBV7-2 to TRBJ1-2, with D unclear. V gave up 3 bases and J gave up 8 bases, with 13 bases separating them. Germline V gene lookup returns CDR1 SGHTA and CDR2 FQGNSA. The CDR3 consists of 13 residues. The CDR3 loop is CASSFITAPGYTF. CDR3 sequence (DNA): TGTGCCAGCAGCTTTATAACAGCACCCGGCTACACCTTC.

V and J are TRBV7-9 and TRBJ2-1, with D possibly TRBD1 on 5 matching bases. Germline CDR1 SEHNR, CDR2 FQNEAQ (reference sequence). Trimming pared 5 bases from V and 0 bases from J, leaving 14 bases between. The CDR3 runs to 16 residues. The CDR3 sequence is CASSPPRVGSYNEQFF. CDR3 coding DNA: TGTGCCAGCAGCCCCCCCAGGGTAGGCTCCTACAATGAGCAGTTCTTC. The entire variable domain, with the rest obtained from reference TRBV7-9 and TRBJ2-1, is as follows: DTGVSQNPRHKITKRGQNVTFRCDPISEHNRLYWYRQTLGQGPEFLTYFQNEAQLEKSRLLSDRFSAERPKGSFSTLEIQRTEQGDSAMYLCASSPPRVGSYNEQFFGPGTRLTVL.